The 18 T cell receptor beta chains in this list originate from one sample, sequenced in a study of regulatory T cells in long-lasting Graves disease. Through Arm-PCR of CDR3 regions and iRepertoire HTBI primers, TCR beta libraries were built. A single record per CDR3 protein comes from TCRdb applying MiXCR to the multiplex PCR reads. This sample has fewer than 450,000 distinct CDR3 sequences, with roughly a quarter found just once. Time point reported: persistent/refractory GD, antithyroid drugs over 5 years with positive TRAb. With RNA extracted from PBMCs as input, the TCR library was made. Sequencing was performed on peripheral blood mononuclear cells (PBMCs), taken when the disease was refractory, from a patient treated with antithyroid drugs. Receptors originate from a female donor with Graves disease.

The sample holds many counts of this clonotype. The chain is built from TRBV2 and TRBJ2-6; tentative D call: TRBD2 (6 bases). This CDR3 is built from 17 residues. Between the trimmed V and J ends, which lost 3 bases and 0 bases, there was a span of 12 bases. Germline assignment: CDR1 SNHLY and CDR2 FYNNEI. The CDR3 sequence is CASSEGGSASGANVLTF. Here the CDR3 DNA reads TGTGCCAGCAGTGAGGGGGGATCCGCCTCTGGGGCCAACGTCCTGACTTTC.

The chain is built from TRBV2 and TRBJ2-1, with D possibly called TRBD1 or TRBD2 (6 bases each). The germline gives CDR1 SNHLY, CDR2 FYNNEI. This CDR3 spans 13 amino acids. V lost 6 bases and J lost 7, with 13 bases in between. The CDR3 sequence is CASRRDISNEQFF. The CDR3 nucleotides are TGTGCCAGCAGGCGGGACATCTCGAATGAGCAGTTCTTC.

This clonotype was recorded many times. This chain links TRBV9 with TRBJ2-7, with 7 bases aligning to TRBD2. J gave up 6 bases and V 0 bases, and 3 bases lay outside the gene matches. Germline V CDR1 and CDR2: SGDLS, YYNGEE. This CDR3 has 13 residues. DNA of the CDR3: TGTGCCAGCAGCGTAGTGGGGAGGGGCGAGCAGTACTTC. It codes for CASSVVGRGEQYF. Drawing the rest from reference TRBV9 and TRBJ2-7, the complete variable domain is DSGVTQTPKHLITATGQRVTLRCSPRSGDLSVYWYQQSLDQGLQFLIQYYNGEERAKGNILERFSAQQFPDLHSELNLSSLELGDSALYFCASSVVGRGEQYFGPGTRLTVT.

This clonotype occurred many times. V usage is TRBV29-1 and J usage is TRBJ1-2, with D tentatively TRBD1 (5 bases). Trimming stripped 1 base from V and 4 bases from J, with 19 bases between. CDR3 length equals 16 residues. The germline V gene has CDR1 SQVTM and CDR2 ANQGSEA. CDR3 protein: CSVEGAAGRGFYGYTF. The CDR3 DNA follows: TGCAGCGTTGAAGGTGCGGCGGGTCGGGGGTTCTATGGCTACACCTTC.

V is TRBV7-3 and J is TRBJ2-1; 8 bases match TRBD2. The length of the CDR3 is 13 residues. Losses at the gene ends were 5 bases for V and 6 bases for J; bases not matched to a gene: 3. Germline-derived CDR1 and CDR2 are SGHTA and FQGTGA. In DNA, the CDR3 is TGTGCCAGCAGCCGGGGGACTAGCAATGAGCAGTTCTTC. Translating gives CASSRGTSNEQFF.

This clonotype was detected only a few times. CDR3: CASSQLRTAGSGNTIYF. CDR3 coding DNA: TGCGCCAGCAGCCAATTGCGGACAGCTGGCTCTGGAAACACCATATATTTT. The chain links TRBV4-1 to TRBJ1-3, with D possibly TRBD1 on 6 matching bases. CDR1 and CDR2 (germline): MGHRA, YSYEKL. Trimming took off 2 bases at V and 0 bases at J, with 14 bases between the two ends. This CDR3 has 17 residues.

The V and J genes are TRBV19 and TRBJ2-3, with a weak D call TRBD2 (5 bases). In germline, CDR1 is LNHDA, CDR2 SQIVND (reference sequence). The CDR3 extends over 15 amino acids. V lost 4 bases and J 1 base, leaving 12 bases between the germline ends. The CDR3 DNA sequence: TGTGCCAGTAGTAGAGGTGAGGGCGGCACAGATACGCAGTATTTT. Translation: CASSRGEGGTDTQYF. Looking up the rest from reference TRBV19 and TRBJ2-3 gives the full variable domain: DGGITQSPKYLFRKEGQNVTLSCEQNLNHDAMYWYRQDPGQGLRLIYYSQIVNDFQKGDIAEGYSVSREKKESFPLTVTSAQKNPTAFYLCASSRGEGGTDTQYFGPGTRLTVL.

The chain has TRBV5-1 and TRBJ1-3; D remains ambiguous. CDR1 is SGHRS, CDR2 YFSETQ, per germline. The V gene lost 0 bases and the J gene lost 2 bases, with 12 bases spanning the gap. The CDR3 runs 16 residues. CDR3 residues: CASSLDPRQPGNTIYF. CDR3 coding DNA: TGCGCCAGCAGCTTGGACCCACGGCAGCCTGGAAACACCATATATTTT.

This clonotype was seen more than once but under ten times. As DNA, the CDR3 is TGTGCCAGTCGGGACTATGCCACTGAAGCTTTCTTT. Amino acids: CASRDYATEAFF. This rearrangement joins TRBV19 to TRBJ1-1; tentatively, D is TRBD1 (5 bases). Per germline, CDR1 LNHDA and CDR2 SQIVND (reference sequence). The CDR3 totals 12 residues. Trimming took 8 bases from V and 4 from J, leaving 11 bases between them.

In its sample, this clonotype was seen a few times. The J gene is TRBJ2-2, the V gene TRBV7-2; possible D gene TRBD1, 6 bases. This CDR3 spans 14 amino acids. Trimming cost V 4 bases and J 5 bases, with 11 bases left between them. Germline V gene data show CDR1 as SGHTA and CDR2 as FQGNSA. The CDR3: CASSSRDTTGELFF. DNA of the CDR3: TGTGCCAGCAGCTCCCGGGACACAACCGGGGAGCTGTTTTTT. Complete variable domain (other parts from reference TRBV7-2 and TRBJ2-2): GAGVSQSPSNKVTEKGKDVELRCDPISGHTALYWYRQSLGQGLEFLIYFQGNSAPDKSGLPSDRFSAERTGGSVSTLTIQRTQQEDSAVYLCASSSRDTTGELFFGEGSRLTVL.

V gene TRBV19 combines with J gene TRBJ2-7, with TRBD2 identical over 7 bases. There are 14 residues in the CDR3. Germline V gene lookup returns CDR1 LNHDA and CDR2 SQIVND (reference sequence). V dropped 9 bases and J dropped 6; count of bases not matched to a gene: 14. The DNA of the CDR3 is TGTGCCAGCTCATCCCAGCGCAGGGAGGGCGAGCAGTACTTC. Translation gives CASSSQRREGEQYF. Supplemented by reference TRBV19 and TRBJ2-7, the full variable domain reads DGGITQSPKYLFRKEGQNVTLSCEQNLNHDAMYWYRQDPGQGLRLIYYSQIVNDFQKGDIAEGYSVSREKKESFPLTVTSAQKNPTAFYLCASSSQRREGEQYFGPGTRLTVT.

This clonotype was observed many times. The chain recombines TRBV6-1 with TRBJ2-5; 10 bases map to TRBD1. The CDR3 runs to 17 residues. J was trimmed by 5 bases and V by 5 bases; bases with no gene match: 14. Germline V gene sequence: CDR1 MNHNS, CDR2 SASEGT. Here the CDR3 reads CASSPELGQGGWETQYF. The CDR3 bases are TGTGCCAGCAGTCCCGAATTAGGACAGGGGGGGTGGGAGACCCAGTACTTC.

This clonotype has at least ten counts. CDR3 DNA sequence: TGTGCCAGCTCTCCGGAGTGGTCGCGTAGGAACACTGAAGCTTTCTTT. This sequence encodes CASSPEWSRRNTEAFF. This rearrangement joins TRBV18 to TRBJ1-1; D remains ambiguous. Trimming cost V 6 bases and J 1 base, with 18 bases left between them. Germline loops: CDR1 KGHSH, CDR2 LQKENI. There are 16 residues in the CDR3.

This clonotype was counted between two and nine times. CDR3 residues: CASSQWGRGQGQPQHF. CDR3 DNA: TGTGCCAGCAGCCAATGGGGTCGGGGGCAAGGTCAGCCCCAGCATTTT. The rearrangement joins TRBV3-1 to TRBJ1-5; tentative D call: TRBD1 (6 bases). Trimming shortened V by 2 bases and J by 6 bases, and 17 bases separated the two germline ends. Germline assignment: CDR1 LGHDT and CDR2 YNNKEL (reference sequence). The length of the CDR3 is 16 residues.

This clonotype came up many times. This rearrangement joins TRBV6-1 to TRBJ1-2, with no clear D. Per germline, CDR1 MNHNS and CDR2 SASEGT. CDR3 length equals 16 residues. V lost 5 bases and J 0 bases, leaving 16 bases between the germline ends. The CDR3 DNA sequence: TGTGCCAGCAGTCTCTCTCTTAGTTTAGCTAACTATGGCTACACCTTC. Translation gives CASSLSLSLANYGYTF.

The V and J genes are TRBV5-1 and TRBJ2-5; 7 bases agree with TRBD2. Germline values: CDR1 SGHRS, CDR2 YFSETQ. Trimming cost V 5 bases and J 2 bases; bases outside gene matches: 9. The length of the CDR3 is 15 residues. The DNA for the CDR3 is TGCGCCAGCAGGGTCCTAGCGGAGACTCAAGAGACCCAGTACTTC. Protein: CASRVLAETQETQYF.

This clonotype was observed a handful of times. V and J are TRBV6-1 and TRBJ2-2; D is undetermined. CDR1 is MNHNS and CDR2 is SASEGT in the germline V gene. The CDR3 covers 11 residues. Trimming removed 7 bases from V and 7 bases from J, with 7 bases in between. The CDR3 protein is CASNDGGELFF. The CDR3 DNA is TGTGCCAGCAACGATGGCGGGGAGCTGTTTTTT.

This clonotype was counted a few times. The chain links TRBV20-1 to TRBJ1-5; 8 positions agree with TRBD1. After removal of 3 bases from V and 3 bases from J, the junction contained 4 bases not matched to a gene. Germline values: CDR1 DFQATT, CDR2 SNEGSKA (reference sequence). The CDR3 consists of 14 residues. The CDR3 nucleotides read TGCAGTGCTAGGACAGGGGAGTTCAATCAGCCCCAGCATTTT. Translating it yields CSARTGEFNQPQHF.